One sample yielded the 23 T cell receptor beta chains listed below, sequenced in a study of cytomegalovirus exposure and HLA in healthy donors. Amplification used 60 Vbeta primers and 13 Jbeta primers. Method: immunoSEQ multiplex PCR; TCRdb's copy keeps in-frame clones and lacks some. The sample has some 140,000 clones, over 65% seen once. The source material was PBMCs. These TCRs come from a man aged 25-45 years in good health and CMV-seronegative.

The chain has TRBV6-5 and TRBJ2-3, with D possibly being TRBD1 (6 bases). V was pared by 7 bases and J by 2 bases, with 13 bases between. CDR1 and CDR2 (germline): MNHEY, SVGAGI. The length of the CDR3 is 14 residues. The CDR3: CASNPTGPTDTQYF. Here the CDR3 DNA reads TGTGCCAGCAATCCTACAGGGCCCACAGATACGCAGTATTTT.

The J gene is TRBJ1-6, the V gene TRBV4-2; weak D call: TRBD1 (5 bases). The CDR3 is 16 amino acids. Trimming shortened V by 4 bases and J by 9 bases, and 19 bases separated the two germline ends. Per the germline V gene, CDR1 is LGHNA and CDR2 is YNFKEQ. CDR3 amino acids: CASSPLGGARRSPLHF. CDR3 nucleotides: TGTGCCAGCAGCCCTTTAGGAGGGGCCCGGCGTTCACCCCTCCACTTT.

The chain combines TRBV2 with TRBJ1-1; 12 bases match TRBD1. The trim removed 7 bases at V and 3 bases at J, leaving 9 bases unmatched. The germline CDR1 and CDR2 sequences are SNHLY and FYNNEI. The CDR3 spans 16 residues. CDR3 amino acids: CASNLGTGGPYTEAFF. The CDR3 DNA follows: TGTGCCAGCAATCTCGGGACAGGGGGCCCTTACACTGAAGCTTTCTTT.

This clone was seen a single time. V gene TRBV19 combines with J gene TRBJ1-5, with 7 bases matching TRBD1. CDR1 is LNHDA and CDR2 is SQIVND in the germline V gene (reference sequence). This CDR3 has 15 amino acids. V lost 2 bases, J lost 6 bases, and 7 bases stayed unmatched. The CDR3 coding sequence is TGTGCCAGTAGTATACTCGTGAGGGGGCGTCAGCCCCAGCATTTT. Amino acid sequence: CASSILVRGRQPQHF.

The J gene is TRBJ2-7, the V gene TRBV4-3; 7 bases fit TRBD1. The junction had 4 bases not matched to a gene; V was cut back by 3 bases and J by 2 bases. In germline, CDR1 is LGHNA, CDR2 YSLEER. The CDR3 runs to 14 residues. CDR3 in amino acids: CASSQTGTAYEQYF. CDR3 bases: TGCGCCAGCAGCCAGACCGGGACAGCCTACGAGCAGTACTTC.

V and J are TRBV15 and TRBJ2-2, with 7 bases identical to TRBD1. The V gene's germline CDR1 is LNHNV and CDR2 YYDKDF (reference sequence). The CDR3 has 13 residues. With V trimmed by 3 bases and J by 8 bases, 3 bases remained unmatched. The CDR3 nucleotides read TGTGCCACCAGCAGGCAGGGGGAAGGGGAGCTGTTTTTT. Its protein product is CATSRQGEGELFF.

This clone has a handful of counts. V gene TRBV19 combines with J gene TRBJ1-2; the match to TRBD1 covers 12 bases. J gave up 8 bases and V 7 bases, and 14 bases lay outside the gene matches. The germline CDR1 and CDR2 sequences are LNHDA and SQIVND (reference sequence). This CDR3 contains 16 residues. CDR3 in amino acids: CASIGRDRGRLSGYTF. CDR3 DNA: TGTGCCAGTATCGGCCGGGACAGGGGGCGGTTAAGCGGCTACACCTTC. The whole variable domain, remainder taken from reference TRBV19 and TRBJ1-2, is DGGITQSPKYLFRKEGQNVTLSCEQNLNHDAMYWYRQDPGQGLRLIYYSQIVNDFQKGDIAEGYSVSREKKESFPLTVTSAQKNPTAFYLCASIGRDRGRLSGYTFGSGTRLTVV.

This clone was counted only a few times. The rearrangement uses TRBV5-1 and TRBJ2-5, with D perhaps matching TRBD1 (6 bases). Trimming stripped 3 bases from V and 2 bases from J, with 14 bases between. Germline CDR1 SGHRS, CDR2 YFSETQ. CDR3 length: 15 amino acids. Written as DNA, the CDR3 is TGCGCCAGCAGCTCCAGGGGAGTAACGCAAGAGACCCAGTACTTC. Its translation is CASSSRGVTQETQYF.

The chain uses TRBV7-8 and TRBJ2-2, with D uncertain. CDR1 is SGHVS and CDR2 is FQNEAQ in the germline V gene. This CDR3 is built from 12 residues. CDR3 residues: CAWQANTGELFF. The CDR3 nucleotides read TGTGCGTGGCAGGCCAACACCGGGGAGCTGTTTTTT.

This clone was found once. This chain uses TRBV2 with TRBJ2-3; D is ambiguous. This CDR3 has 13 amino acids. V was clipped by 8 bases and J by 2 bases, with 11 bases between them. CDR1 and CDR2 from the germline V gene are SNHLY and FYNNEI. DNA for the CDR3: TGTGCCAGCGATAATAGCCTCACAGATACGCAGTATTTT. It is translated as CASDNSLTDTQYF.

The chain links TRBV6-1 to TRBJ1-1; maybe TRBD1 (5 bases). The germline V gene has CDR1 MNHNS and CDR2 SASEGT. The CDR3 has 13 amino acids. The V gene lost 3 bases and the J gene lost 7 bases, with 12 bases spanning the gap. CDR3 coding DNA: TGTGCCAGCAGTGATAATAGGGGCAGTGAAGCTTTCTTT. Its translation: CASSDNRGSEAFF.

The rearrangement joins TRBV2 to TRBJ2-1, with D tentatively TRBD1 (5 bases). Trimming pared 6 bases from V and 5 bases from J, leaving 17 bases between. Per the germline V gene, CDR1 is SNHLY and CDR2 is FYNNEI. The CDR3 loop spans 15 amino acids. The CDR3 reads CASREVPGQNNEQFF. As DNA, the CDR3 is TGTGCCAGCAGAGAGGTTCCCGGACAAAACAATGAGCAGTTCTTC.

This clone was recorded once. The chain uses TRBV6-4 and TRBJ2-2; D gene unclear. The length of the CDR3 is 15 residues. Trimming pared 3 bases from V and 0 bases from J, leaving 8 bases between. Germline CDR1 MRHNA, CDR2 SNTAGT. CDR3 bases: TGTGCCAGCAGTGATTCCCCATCGAACACCGGGGAGCTGTTTTTT. As protein: CASSDSPSNTGELFF.

The V call is TRBV28, the J call TRBJ1-2; the D gene is possibly TRBD1 (5 bases). Germline V gene sequence: CDR1 MDHEN, CDR2 SYDVKM. The CDR3 totals 14 residues. The V end was cut by 6 bases, the J end by 0 bases, with 11 bases between. CDR3 amino acids: CASSRDSANYGYTF. The CDR3 nucleotides are TGTGCCAGCAGCCGTGACAGTGCTAACTATGGCTACACCTTC.

The table lists this clone with a count of one. Within the sample, other DNA sequences also encode this same CDR3. The CDR3 here is CASSPGGETQYF. CDR3 nucleotides: TGTGCCAGCTCCCCGGGTGGTGAGACCCAGTACTTC. This sequence joins TRBV18 and TRBJ2-5; unclear D gene. With 6 bases removed from V and 5 bases from J, the gap between germline ends came to 10 bases. The CDR3 length is 12 residues. Germline-derived CDR1 and CDR2 are KGHSH and LQKENI. The whole variable domain, remainder taken from reference TRBV18 and TRBJ2-5, is NAGVMQNPRHLVRRRGQEARLRCSPMKGHSHVYWYRQLPEEGLKFMVYLQKENIIDESGMPKERFSAEFPKEGPSILRIQQVVRGDSAAYFCASSPGGETQYFGPGTRLLVL.

The chain links TRBV7-8 to TRBJ1-1, with 12 nucleotides matching TRBD1. The CDR3 is 16 residues long. CDR1 and CDR2 (germline): SGHVS, FQNEAQ. Trimming at V came to 4 bases and at J to 4 bases, leaving 7 bases not matched to a gene. CDR3 amino acids: CASSSPGQGAGTEAFF. CDR3 nucleotides: TGTGCCAGCAGCTCGCCGGGACAGGGGGCGGGCACTGAAGCTTTCTTT.

Comment on this clone: Other DNA sequences within the sample encode an identical CDR3. This chain joins TRBV7-2 and TRBJ2-2; no reliable D call. V was trimmed by 5 bases and J by 5 bases, leaving 9 bases between them. CDR1 SGHTA and CDR2 FQGNSA come from the germline V gene. The CDR3 covers 13 residues. The CDR3 coding sequence is TGTGCCAGCAGCCCCAGTACAACCGGGGAGCTGTTTTTT. Protein sequence: CASSPSTTGELFF.

The chain is built from TRBV5-1 and TRBJ1-2, with D hard to call. The CDR3 spans 15 residues. CDR1 and CDR2 from the germline V gene are SGHRS and YFSETQ. V shed 2 bases and J shed 4 bases, with 15 bases lying between them. CDR3 DNA sequence: TGCGCCAGCAGCTTTACGGGTCCTCCGGGCTATGGCTACACCTTC. This translates into CASSFTGPPGYGYTF.

The rearrangement uses TRBV5-1 and TRBJ1-1; 8 positions match TRBD1. Germline values: CDR1 SGHRS, CDR2 YFSETQ. V shed 4 bases, J shed 0 bases, and the junction held 8 bases outside the gene matches. CDR3 length: 16 residues. The CDR3 DNA follows: TGCGCCAGCAGCCCCGACAGGGGAGATATGAACACTGAAGCTTTCTTT. Amino acid sequence: CASSPDRGDMNTEAFF.

This chain uses TRBV29-1 with TRBJ1-3, with D possibly being TRBD1 (5 bases). The CDR3 is 14 residues long. V lost 3 bases, J lost 2 bases, and 11 bases lay in between. Germline CDR1 SQVTM, CDR2 ANQGSEA. The CDR3 is CSVERGGTGNTIYF. For the CDR3, the DNA is TGCAGCGTTGAGCGGGGGGGGACTGGAAACACCATATATTTT.

The chain has TRBV29-1 and TRBJ1-3; D not certain. From germline, CDR1 is SQVTM and CDR2 ANQGSEA. This CDR3 spans 11 amino acids. The V end lost 4 bases, the J end lost 3 bases, and 4 bases lay between the germline ends. DNA of the CDR3: TGCAGCGTTGTCATTGGAAACACCATATATTTT. This translates into CSVVIGNTIYF.

This clone was recorded a few times. The chain employs TRBV6-6 and TRBJ1-1, with D possibly being TRBD1 (5 bases). The CDR3 has 13 residues. CDR1 and CDR2 (germline): MNHNY, SVGAGI (reference sequence). V dropped 6 bases and J dropped 0 bases, with 8 bases sitting between them. The CDR3 protein is CASRRGLNTEAFF. DNA of the CDR3: TGTGCCAGCAGAAGGGGTCTGAACACTGAAGCTTTCTTT.

The chain uses TRBV19 and TRBJ1-4, with D unclear. The CDR3 contains 15 residues. V lost 8 bases, J lost 0 bases, and 13 bases lay in between. Germline loops: CDR1 LNHDA, CDR2 SQIVND (reference sequence). CDR3 sequence reads: CASRSGLATNEKLFF. CDR3 coding DNA: TGTGCCAGTCGGTCGGGTCTTGCAACTAATGAAAAACTGTTTTTT.